This TCR beta chain comes out of a study of shared clonotypes between healthy human individuals. As for this clone: Its antigen is unknown.

Points from the study as a whole: Deeper or shallower sequencing was expected to change how clonotypes are shared among donors.

Replicate sorted-subset PCRs were loaded with around 0.2 ug DNA, 30,000 to 35,000 T cell genomes. Original analysis: Sequence data from immunoSEQ were junction-only and lacked quality scores; consequently, filtering differed. Sequencing was performed with immunoSEQ multiplex PCR; in TCRdb, only in-frame clones are kept and a portion is missing. V, J and clone size derive from that table, while D and trimming were established from the DNA sequence. The sample includes over 1.4 million clones, roughly 96% of them seen just once. The sequence derives from a man aged 25 to 40 in good health. The sample comprised naive CD4+ T cells sorted from blood. The subset denotes: CD45RA+ positively selected.

CDR3 DNA: TGTGCCAGCAGCTTACCCCGGGGAATGGCCAACGTCCTGACTTTC. Its protein product is CASSLPRGMANVLTF. The chain has TRBV7-9 and TRBJ2-6, with D possibly being TRBD2 (5 bases). V was shortened by 2 bases and J by 6 bases, with 11 bases between the two germline ends. The CDR3 spans 15 residues. Germline V gene sequence: CDR1 SEHNR, CDR2 FQNEAQ (reference sequence).